The present TCR beta chain was sequenced within a study of blood T cell repertoires in COVID-19. Germline assignment: CDR1 DFQATT and CDR2 SNEGSKA (reference sequence). The CDR3 runs 14 residues. V was trimmed by 3 bases and J by 0 bases, leaving 11 bases between them. Libraries were prepared by immunoSEQ multiplex PCR; TCRdb keeps only in-frame clonotypes and omits some of them. The sample has 260,000 or so clones, 88% seen once. The TCR sequence derives from a man aged 18-30 years with active or convalescent COVID-19. This sequence joins TRBV20-1 and TRBJ1-1; D is possibly TRBD1 (6 bases). Sequencing input: peripheral blood. DNA of the CDR3: TGCAGTGCTAGTATCGGACAGATGAACACTGAAGCTTTCTTT. This gives the protein CSASIGQMNTEAFF.